Each of the 5 T cell receptor beta chains below was sequenced from the same sample in a study of blood T cells in healthy people across ages. Together with a sample-barcoded 5' primer, a J-beta primer mix was included in a second PCR lasting about 6 to 12 cycles. TCRdb passed the 5' RACE reads through MiXCR, listing each CDR3 protein once. In the table there are roughly 2 million distinct CDR3 sequences, around 48% of which are singletons. What was sequenced was blood. The receptors here all came from a woman aged 40 to 49 in good health.

This chain joins TRBV6-2 or TRBV6-3 and TRBJ2-1, with 8 bases identical to TRBD2. Looked up from germline, CDR1 is MNHEY and CDR2 is SVGEGT. J was trimmed by 1 base and V by 0 bases; bases with no gene match: 5. This CDR3 has 17 residues. CDR3 sequence reads: CASSYSVVAGSYNEQFF. The DNA of the CDR3 is TGTGCCAGCAGTTACTCCGTGGTAGCGGGGTCCTACAATGAGCAGTTCTTC.

This clonotype is a singleton in its sample. A read error may produce the germline difference seen at one junction end. V gene TRBV5-6 combines with J gene TRBJ2-3; D is unresolved. The germline V gene has CDR1 SGHDT and CDR2 YYEEEE. The CDR3 runs to 13 residues. DNA for the CDR3: TGTACCAGCAGCCTCCGCACCACAGATACGCAGTATTTT. It yields the protein CTSSLRTTDTQYF. Full variable domain (rest looked up from reference TRBV5-6 and TRBJ2-3): DAGVTQSPTHLIKTRGQQVTLRCSPKSGHDTVSWYQQALGQGPQFIFQYYEEEERQRGNFPDRFSGHQFPNYSSELNVNALLLGDSALYLCTSSLRTTDTQYFGPGTRLTVL.

This clonotype was detected a few times. The chain links TRBV6-5 to TRBJ2-4; 9 bases are a match to TRBD2. The DNA end favors TRBJ2-7, so the J call may be wrong. The CDR3 spans 15 residues. Germline values: CDR1 MNHEY, CDR2 SVGAGI. The CDR3 nucleotides read TGTGCCAGCACCGACGGGGGTAGCGGGGGCTACGAGCAGTACTTC. This codes for CASTDGGSGGYEQYF.

This clonotype has just one count. V is TRBV7-9 and J is TRBJ1-2; D may be TRBD1 (5 bases). Trimming cost V 1 base and J 8 bases, with 14 bases left between them. Germline V gene data show CDR1 as SEHNR and CDR2 as FQNEAQ (reference sequence). This CDR3 contains 14 residues. CDR3 residues: CASSLGPQGRGYTF. CDR3 nucleotide sequence: TGTGCCAGCAGCTTAGGCCCCCAGGGAAGAGGCTACACCTTC.

DNA of the CDR3: TGCAGTGCTAGAGGTCCGGGGGGATCTGCAGATACGCAGTATTTT. Its translation is CSARGPGGSADTQYF. The V gene is TRBV20-1, the J gene TRBJ2-3; 7 bases agree with TRBD2. The germline CDR1 and CDR2 sequences are DFQATT and SNEGSKA (reference sequence). The J segment lost 4 bases and the V segment lost 1 base, leaving 8 bases of the junction unmatched. CDR3 length equals 15 residues.